This T cell receptor (beta chain) appears in the sequencing data of a study of blood T cell repertoires in COVID-19. Study-wide background: Samples of COVID-19 (acute and convalescent) were obtained from the United States, Italy and Spain. PBMCs, B-cell-depleted T cells, or T cells provided the cDNA or gDNA that made up the material.

Original processing methods: Amplification from reference gene primers served as the basis for estimated nucleated cell counts. Sequencing used immunoSEQ multiplex PCR; TCRdb keeps in-frame clones, though not all of them. Clonal size and the V and J genes are those of that table, whereas D and trimming came from the DNA. The sample includes over 40,000 clones, 70% to 90% of them seen just once. This CDR3 is 14 amino acids long. CDR1 is SGHAT and CDR2 is FQNNGV in the germline V gene. V was clipped by 5 bases and J by 0 bases, with 11 bases between them. The chain couples TRBV11-2 to TRBJ2-7; D might be TRBD1 (6 bases). Input material: peripheral blood. This TCR was recovered from an elderly man with active COVID-19. Here the CDR3 DNA reads TGTGCCAGCAGCGCTGACAGGCTCTCCTACGAGCAGTACTTC. This sequence encodes CASSADRLSYEQYF.